This T cell receptor (beta chain) was observed in a study of long-term antiretroviral therapy in people with HIV. An immunoSEQ assay, version v3.0, was performed at survey level. Profiling relied on immunoSEQ multiplex PCR, and the TCRdb table lists in-frame clones only, not all of them. The table includes some 10,000 clones, less than 80% detected once. As to this clone: What it binds is not known.

Study conclusions and caveats: HIV repertoires spanned tighter CDR3 length ranges than controls did. In the period from about 2003 to 2017, blood was collected, possibly under older ART regimens. The data indicate that diversity increased after ART but remained below transplant donor controls.

The TCR sequence derives from a man younger than 45 with HIV. This specimen was unsorted PBMCs, taken at the start of antiretroviral therapy, before treatment.

The CDR3, as DNA: TGTGCCAGCAGCTTCGAGGAGGGGGGGCAATATGGCTACACCTTC. Translated: CASSFEEGGQYGYTF. This sequence joins TRBV5-4 and TRBJ1-2; perhaps TRBD1 as D (6 bases). Trimming left V 2 bases short and J 5 bases short, with 16 bases between. Germline loops: CDR1 SGHNT, CDR2 YYREEE (reference sequence). There are 15 residues in the CDR3.